This T cell receptor beta chain was observed in a study of CD8 T cells in ankylosing spondylitis. General study findings and limits: Seemingly distinctive of ankylosing spondylitis blood was a TCR beta motif formed by eight highly homologous variants.

This clonotype was observed many times. Its cognate antigen is unknown. This CDR3 contains 16 residues. The V and J ends lost 2 bases and 6 bases, in that order; junction bases with no gene match: 9. Germline V lookup: CDR1 MNHEY, CDR2 SVGAGI. TCRdb recomputed calls from the 5' RACE reads with MiXCR, one row per CDR3 protein. The repertoire holds roughly 160,000 distinct CDR3 sequences, with 11% as singletons. Input material: blood, either unsorted or a sorted T cell fraction (not recorded which). The TCR comes from a male donor with ankylosing spondylitis or in good health (not recorded which). The V gene is TRBV6-5, the J gene TRBJ2-2, with 7 bases fitting TRBD2. This CDR3 reads CASSYAGGSPSGELFF. The CDR3 nucleotides are TGTGCCAGCAGTTACGCGGGCGGGAGTCCATCCGGGGAGCTGTTTTTT.